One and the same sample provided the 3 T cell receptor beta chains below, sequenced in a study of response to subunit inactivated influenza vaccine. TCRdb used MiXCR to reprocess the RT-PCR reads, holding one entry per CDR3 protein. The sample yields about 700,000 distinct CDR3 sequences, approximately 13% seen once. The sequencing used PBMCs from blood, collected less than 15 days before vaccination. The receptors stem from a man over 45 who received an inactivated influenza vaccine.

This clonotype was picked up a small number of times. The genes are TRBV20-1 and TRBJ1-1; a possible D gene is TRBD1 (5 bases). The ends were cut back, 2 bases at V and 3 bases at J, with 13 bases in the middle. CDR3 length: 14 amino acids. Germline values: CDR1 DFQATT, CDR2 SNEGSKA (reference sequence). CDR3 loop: CSARPPQGDTEAFF. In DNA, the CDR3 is TGCAGTGCTAGACCTCCCCAGGGAGACACTGAAGCTTTCTTT.

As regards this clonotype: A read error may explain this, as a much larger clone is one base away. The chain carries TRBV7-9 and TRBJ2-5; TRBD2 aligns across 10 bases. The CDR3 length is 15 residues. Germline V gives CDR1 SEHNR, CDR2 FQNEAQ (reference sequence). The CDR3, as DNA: TGTGCCATCAGCTTCAGCGGGGGGGTACAAGAGACCCAGTACTTC. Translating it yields CAISFSGGVQETQYF.

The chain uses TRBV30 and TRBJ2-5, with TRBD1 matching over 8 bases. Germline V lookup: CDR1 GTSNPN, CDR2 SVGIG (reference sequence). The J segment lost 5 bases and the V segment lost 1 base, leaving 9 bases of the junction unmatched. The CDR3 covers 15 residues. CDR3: CAWSATPAGGETQYF. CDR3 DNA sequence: TGTGCCTGGAGTGCCACGCCGGCAGGGGGCGAGACCCAGTACTTC.